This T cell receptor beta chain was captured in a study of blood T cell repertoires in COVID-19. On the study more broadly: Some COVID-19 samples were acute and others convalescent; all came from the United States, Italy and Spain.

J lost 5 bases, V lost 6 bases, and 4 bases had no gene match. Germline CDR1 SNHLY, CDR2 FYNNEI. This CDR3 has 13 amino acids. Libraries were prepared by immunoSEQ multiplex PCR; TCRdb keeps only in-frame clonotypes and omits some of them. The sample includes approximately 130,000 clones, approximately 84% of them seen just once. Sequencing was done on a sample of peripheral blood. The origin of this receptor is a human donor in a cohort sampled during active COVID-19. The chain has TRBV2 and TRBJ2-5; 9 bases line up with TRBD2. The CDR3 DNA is TGTGCCAGCAGGGCGGGACTAGCCGAGACCCAGTACTTC. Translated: CASRAGLAETQYF.